The clone carrying this TCR beta chain was seen many times. The data were taken from a study of spatial heterogeneity in lung cancer. Between the trimmed V and J ends, which lost 1 base and 0 bases, there was a span of 3 bases. The germline gives CDR1 LGHDT, CDR2 YNNKEL (reference sequence). The CDR3 has 14 residues. Every TCR cDNA molecule bore its own unique molecular identifier. Each CDR3 protein gets one entry after TCRdb re-called the 5' RACE reads with MiXCR. The sample holds 15,000 to 20,000 distinct CDR3 sequences, roughly 6.5% seen once. Time point here: blood at routine non-recurrence follow-up after resection.

The chain couples TRBV3-1 to TRBJ2-2; D unclear. The sample consisted of PBMCs, taken at follow-up. The sequence was obtained from a male donor with early-stage non-small cell lung cancer. The CDR3 coding sequence is TGTGCCAGCAGCCAAGCAGCGAACACCGGGGAGCTGTTTTTT. Protein sequence: CASSQAANTGELFF.